This T cell receptor (beta chain) emerged from a study of cytomegalovirus exposure and HLA in healthy donors. Regarding this clone: As yet, its antigen is unknown.

The CDR3 spans 16 residues. Trimming at V came to 4 bases and at J to 0 bases, leaving 8 bases not matched to a gene. Germline V gene sequence: CDR1 MNHNS, CDR2 SASEGT. PCR involved 60 Vbeta and 13 Jbeta primers. Measured with immunoSEQ multiplex PCR; TCRdb has only the in-frame clones, and not every one. The sample gives 90,000 to 120,000 clones, about three quarters of which show up once; around 7.8% is in the top ten. Study results and limitations: Follow-up analysis seemed to connect common viral pathogens with several of the most significant clusters identified. For cytomegalovirus status, the classifier reportedly gave diagnoses with high specificity and sensitivity.

The sample taken for sequencing was PBMCs. The clonotype was recovered from a man aged 30-40 years in good health and CMV-seronegative. The J gene is TRBJ1-1, the V gene TRBV6-1, with 7 nucleotides matching TRBD1. Written as DNA, the CDR3 is TGTGCCAGCAGTGTTTACAGGGGAGTCGTGAACACTGAAGCTTTCTTT. Its translation is CASSVYRGVVNTEAFF.